This record covers a single T cell receptor beta chain. The CDR3 spans 16 residues. CDR1 and CDR2 from the germline V gene are SGHDT and YYEEEE. Trimming took off 5 bases at V and 1 base at J, with 16 bases between the two ends. This sample is drawn from a study of technical replicates of blood from four donors. Profiling relied on immunoSEQ multiplex PCR, and the TCRdb table lists in-frame clones only, not all of them. The sample lists over 55,000 clones; more than 75% were seen once. The chain combines TRBV5-6 with TRBJ2-4; TRBD2 might be the D (6 bases). Sequencing was performed on PBMCs. This clonotype was obtained from a human donor in good health. Some clones in this sample may be carry-over from other donors' samples. CDR3 loop: CASSLAVLSAKNIQYF. Written as DNA, the CDR3 is TGTGCCAGCAGTTTAGCGGTACTTAGTGCCAAAAACATTCAGTACTTC. Supplemented by reference TRBV5-6 and TRBJ2-4, the full variable domain reads DAGVTQSPTHLIKTRGQQVTLRCSPKSGHDTVSWYQQALGQGPQFIFQYYEEEERQRGNFPDRFSGHQFPNYSSELNVNALLLGDSALYLCASSLAVLSAKNIQYFGAGTRLSVL.